What follows are 28 T cell receptor beta chains derived from one specimen sequenced in a study of blood T cell repertoires in COVID-19. The method was immunoSEQ multiplex PCR; TCRdb's version includes in-frame clones alone and lacks a portion of them. In the table there are some 670,000 clones, about 90% of which are singletons. Sequences were obtained from peripheral blood. These receptors came from a young woman with acute or convalescent COVID-19.

The chain recombines TRBV7-2 with TRBJ2-7; D is possibly TRBD1 (6 bases). This CDR3 comprises 15 residues. V was shortened by 6 bases and J by 4 bases, with 19 bases between the two germline ends. Germline V gives CDR1 SGHTA, CDR2 FQGNSA. In nucleotides, the CDR3 is TGTGCCAGCAGTCTCGCGGGTGGGGGCGGTTACGAGCAGTACTTC. Translating it yields CASSLAGGGGYEQYF.

This clone was seen only once. The genes are TRBV9 and TRBJ1-1, with D possibly TRBD1 on 5 matching bases. The CDR3 is made up of 12 amino acids. The germline V and J ends were trimmed by 3 bases and 4 bases, with 7 bases remaining between them. The germline CDR1 and CDR2 sequences are SGDLS and YYNGEE. CDR3 in amino acids: CASSAGITEAFF. The CDR3 nucleotides read TGTGCCAGCAGCGCAGGGATCACTGAAGCTTTCTTT.

This rearrangement joins TRBV4-3 to TRBJ1-2; the D gene is possibly TRBD1 (6 bases). The CDR3 is 14 residues long. Germline values: CDR1 LGHNA, CDR2 YSLEER. Trimming removed 1 base from V and 5 bases from J, with 11 bases in between. The CDR3 DNA is TGCGCCAGCAGCCAAGGGGCAGGGGCTTATGGCTACACCTTC. It codes for CASSQGAGAYGYTF.

The chain joins TRBV5-6 to TRBJ2-3; possible D gene TRBD2, 6 bases. The germline V gene has CDR1 SGHDT and CDR2 YYEEEE. This CDR3 spans 12 amino acids. Trimming took off 3 bases at V and 4 bases at J, with 6 bases between the two ends. CDR3 amino acids: CASSWGADTQYF. The CDR3 nucleotides are TGTGCCAGCAGCTGGGGGGCAGATACGCAGTATTTT.

The chain recombines TRBV7-9 with TRBJ1-1; D perhaps matches TRBD1 (6 bases). Trimming cost V 6 bases and J 1 base, with 12 bases left between them. Per the germline V gene, CDR1 is SEHNR and CDR2 is FQNEAQ (reference sequence). There are 14 residues in the CDR3. CDR3 coding DNA: TGTGCCAGCAGGAGTGCGACAGGGAACACTGAAGCTTTCTTT. Protein sequence: CASRSATGNTEAFF.

The chain employs TRBV27 and TRBJ1-2, with a weak D call TRBD1 (6 bases). Per the germline V gene, CDR1 is MNHEY and CDR2 is SMNVEV (reference sequence). The germline V and J ends were trimmed by 4 bases and 4 bases, with 10 bases remaining between them. The CDR3 is 13 amino acids. In DNA, the CDR3 is TGTGCCAGCAGTTCAGGGGTCCGCTATGGCTACACCTTC. The encoded protein is CASSSGVRYGYTF.

The chain uses TRBV4-1 and TRBJ1-5; TRBD1 aligns across 8 bases. Per germline, CDR1 MGHRA and CDR2 YSYEKL. J was trimmed by 5 bases and V by 3 bases; bases with no gene match: 6. The CDR3 has 15 residues. The CDR3 loop is CASSHLDRVDQPQHF. The CDR3 coding sequence is TGCGCCAGCAGCCACTTGGACAGGGTTGATCAGCCCCAGCATTTT.

V is TRBV18 and J is TRBJ1-2, with 7 bases that match TRBD1. Germline lookup yields CDR1 KGHSH and CDR2 LQKENI. The CDR3 length is 14 residues. With 2 bases clipped from V and 8 bases from J, the junction kept 8 bases outside the gene matches. CDR3 loop: CASSPGQEPRGYTF. CDR3 DNA: TGTGCCAGCTCACCAGGACAGGAGCCCAGGGGCTACACCTTC.

The V call is TRBV6-5, the J call TRBJ1-1; TRBD1 is a possible D gene (5 bases). The CDR3 is 11 amino acids. Germline-derived CDR1 and CDR2 are MNHEY and SVGAGI. V shed 6 bases and J shed 4 bases, with 6 bases lying between them. CDR3 in amino acids: CASRGPTEAFF. The CDR3 DNA is TGTGCCAGCAGGGGGCCCACTGAAGCTTTCTTT.

This chain joins TRBV14 and TRBJ1-1, with D perhaps TRBD1 (5 bases). This CDR3 spans 13 amino acids. Germline V CDR1 and CDR2: SGHDN, FVKESK. The V end lost 10 bases, the J end lost 2 bases, and 14 bases lay between the germline ends. The CDR3 loop reads CATQRRVNTEAFF. Written as DNA, the CDR3 is TGTGCCACCCAGCGCAGGGTAAACACTGAAGCTTTCTTT.

This clone was recorded once. This sequence joins TRBV5-1 and TRBJ2-2, with 9 bases matching TRBD1. Trimming took 0 bases from V and 2 from J; bases not matched to a gene: 2. Germline CDR1 SGHRS, CDR2 YFSETQ. The length of the CDR3 is 16 residues. CDR3 sequence reads: CASSLGDRVNTGELFF. The CDR3 DNA is TGCGCCAGCAGCTTGGGGGACAGGGTTAACACCGGGGAGCTGTTTTTT.

This chain uses TRBV19 with TRBJ1-2; tentatively, D is TRBD1 (5 bases). The CDR3 spans 15 residues. V lost 1 base and J 7 bases, leaving 16 bases between the germline ends. The germline gives CDR1 LNHDA, CDR2 SQIVND (reference sequence). The CDR3 spells CASSIGWQGIAGYTF. Here the CDR3 DNA reads TGTGCCAGTAGTATAGGGTGGCAGGGAATAGCTGGCTACACCTTC.

This chain joins TRBV19 and TRBJ1-4, with TRBD1 matching over 7 bases. The V gene's germline CDR1 is LNHDA and CDR2 SQIVND (reference sequence). The CDR3 covers 14 residues. With 5 bases clipped from V and 8 bases from J, the junction kept 8 bases outside the gene matches. The CDR3 bases are TGTGCCAGTAGTTCACAGGGGACTGGAGAAAAACTGTTTTTT. Its translation is CASSSQGTGEKLFF.

This clone was observed once. The same CDR3 can be traced to other DNA sequences in this sample. V and J are TRBV6-5 and TRBJ1-2; unclear D gene. V lost 4 bases, J lost 4 bases, and 4 bases lay in between. The germline V gene has CDR1 MNHEY and CDR2 SVGAGI. The CDR3 has 11 amino acids. The CDR3 loop is CASSSFYGYTF. CDR3 DNA: TGTGCCAGCAGTTCCTTCTATGGCTACACCTTC.

This rearrangement joins TRBV3-1 (or the pseudogene TRBV3-2) to TRBJ2-7, with TRBD1 matching over 7 bases. This CDR3 contains 13 residues. V shed 4 bases and J 11 bases; nucleotides not matched to a gene: 11. Germline CDR1 reads LGHDT; CDR2 reads YNNKEL (reference sequence). The CDR3 DNA sequence: TGTGCCAGCAGCCGAGCTACTAACAGGGGAAAGTACTTC. As protein: CASSRATNRGKYF.

The chain links TRBV4-2 to TRBJ1-2; D call uncertain. V dropped 4 bases and J dropped 3 bases, with 6 bases sitting between them. The CDR3 is made up of 12 amino acids. Germline V gene sequence: CDR1 LGHNA, CDR2 YNFKEQ. The CDR3 region is CASSRGYYGYTF. CDR3 nucleotide sequence: TGTGCCAGCAGCCGAGGTTACTATGGCTACACCTTC.

The chain carries TRBV2 and TRBJ2-7; 10 bases match TRBD2. CDR1 is SNHLY, CDR2 FYNNEI, per germline. The CDR3 is 14 amino acids. Trimming at V came to 8 bases and at J to 11 bases, leaving 15 bases not matched to a gene. The CDR3 DNA reads as TGTGCCAGCGCCGAAGGGACTAGCGCCAAGCAGGAGTACTTC. Amino acid sequence: CASAEGTSAKQEYF.

This chain links TRBV6-6 with TRBJ1-2, with 8 bases lining up with TRBD1. Germline V lookup: CDR1 MNHNY, CDR2 SVGAGI (reference sequence). The CDR3 sequence is 16 residues long. V shed 5 bases, J shed 7 bases, and the junction held 15 bases outside the gene matches. CDR3 sequence reads: CASSRQSQDRGGGYTF. As DNA, the CDR3 is TGTGCCAGCAGTCGACAATCTCAAGACAGGGGAGGTGGCTACACCTTC.

The rearrangement joins TRBV7-8 to TRBJ1-6; unclear D gene. Germline V lookup: CDR1 SGHVS, CDR2 FQNEAQ. The CDR3 is 15 residues long. The V end lost 3 bases, the J end lost 8 bases, and 14 bases lay between the germline ends. The CDR3 DNA sequence: TGTGCCAGCAGCTTGACCTCGGGATCACATTCACCCCTCCACTTT. This gives the protein CASSLTSGSHSPLHF.

The chain links TRBV7-9 to TRBJ2-7, with D unclear. This CDR3 spans 14 amino acids. In germline, CDR1 is SEHNR, CDR2 FQNEAQ (reference sequence). V was cut by 1 base and J by 2 bases, with 9 bases left in between. CDR3 sequence reads: CASSLDPGPYEQYF. CDR3 bases: TGTGCCAGCAGCTTAGATCCAGGCCCCTACGAGCAGTACTTC.

This chain links TRBV12-3 or TRBV12-4 with TRBJ2-1; tentative D call: TRBD2 (5 bases). V lost 6 bases and J lost 3, with 9 bases in between. This CDR3 is built from 13 residues. The CDR3 DNA reads TGTGCCAGCAGCTACGGGGTCTACAATGAGCAGTTCTTC. Amino acid sequence: CASSYGVYNEQFF.

As for this clone: A much larger clone lies one base from this, so it may be a read error. The rearrangement uses TRBV3-1 (or the pseudogene TRBV3-2) and TRBJ2-7, with TRBD1 matching over 11 bases. The CDR3 has 14 residues. V trimming: 6 bases; J trimming: 3 bases; junction bases outside the gene matches: 4. Germline-derived CDR1 and CDR2 are LGHDT and YNNKEL (reference sequence). The DNA of the CDR3 is TGTGCCAGCAGTACCGGGACAGGGGGCTACGAGCAGTACTTC. Translation: CASSTGTGGYEQYF.

This chain uses TRBV18 with TRBJ1-1, with D unresolved. The V end lost 6 bases, the J end lost 1 base, and 15 bases lay between the germline ends. The CDR3 consists of 15 residues. Germline loops: CDR1 KGHSH, CDR2 LQKENI. The CDR3 here is CASSLAGQSNTEAFF. The DNA for the CDR3 is TGTGCCAGCTCTCTCGCTGGGCAGTCGAACACTGAAGCTTTCTTT.

This clone was observed once. V gene TRBV5-1 combines with J gene TRBJ1-2; no firm D call. Between the trimmed V and J ends, which lost 4 bases and 2 bases, there was a span of 12 bases. The CDR3 extends over 14 amino acids. The germline V gene has CDR1 SGHRS and CDR2 YFSETQ. CDR3 sequence reads: CASSGEIANYGYTF. CDR3 in DNA: TGCGCCAGCAGCGGGGAGATCGCAAACTATGGCTACACCTTC.

The rearrangement links TRBV2 to TRBJ1-1; no definite D call. CDR1 is SNHLY, CDR2 FYNNEI, per germline. Trimming shortened V by 10 bases and J by 1 base, and 10 bases separated the two germline ends. The CDR3 covers 12 residues. CDR3 in amino acids: CAIPVPNTEAFF. The CDR3 nucleotides are TGTGCCATTCCAGTCCCGAACACTGAAGCTTTCTTT.

This chain links TRBV29-1 with TRBJ1-2; TRBD1 is a possible D gene (6 bases). The CDR3 has 12 amino acids. The germline V gene has CDR1 SQVTM and CDR2 ANQGSEA. V lost 7 bases to trimming and J lost 5 bases, with 14 bases between them. CDR3 nucleotides: TGCAGCGCCGAGGGGACATATTATGGCTACACCTTC. This encodes CSAEGTYYGYTF.

V usage is TRBV9 and J usage is TRBJ1-3, with a tentative D call TRBD1 (5 bases). The germline gives CDR1 SGDLS, CDR2 YYNGEE. V dropped 4 bases and J dropped 4 bases, with 12 bases sitting between them. There are 14 residues in the CDR3. CDR3: CASSPMTAGNTIYF. CDR3 nucleotide sequence: TGTGCCAGCAGCCCGATGACAGCCGGAAACACCATATATTTT. Full variable domain (remainder filled in from reference TRBV9 and TRBJ1-3): DSGVTQTPKHLITATGQRVTLRCSPRSGDLSVYWYQQSLDQGLQFLIQYYNGEERAKGNILERFSAQQFPDLHSELNLSSLELGDSALYFCASSPMTAGNTIYFGEGSWLTVV.

The chain employs TRBV3-1 (or the pseudogene TRBV3-2) and TRBJ1-1, with 7 bases fitting TRBD1. The CDR3 is 14 amino acids. V was clipped by 3 bases and J by 5 bases; unmatched bases: 6. The V gene's germline CDR1 is LGHDT and CDR2 YNNKEL (reference sequence). CDR3 protein: CASSQTPGGTEAFF. The CDR3 bases are TGTGCCAGCAGCCAGACCCCAGGGGGTACTGAAGCTTTCTTT.